These 12 T cell receptor beta chains originate from one sample sequenced in a study of blood T cell repertoires in COVID-19. Measured with immunoSEQ multiplex PCR; TCRdb has only the in-frame clones, and not every one. The sample gives over 300,000 clones, around 85% of which show up once; less than 2.5% is in the top ten. Sequencing was performed on PBMCs or T cells enriched from blood (not recorded which). Every receptor here comes from a man aged 25-45 years who had recovered from COVID-19.

The chain recombines TRBV3-1 (or the pseudogene TRBV3-2) with TRBJ1-2; D is possibly TRBD1 (6 bases). The CDR3 runs 14 residues. Trimming stripped 6 bases from V and 2 bases from J, with 13 bases between. Per the germline V gene, CDR1 is LGHDT and CDR2 is YNNKEL (reference sequence). CDR3: CASRGARANYGYTF. The DNA for the CDR3 is TGTGCCAGCAGGGGGGCCAGGGCCAACTATGGCTACACCTTC.

There are a few counts of this clone. The chain uses TRBV19 and TRBJ1-1; 7 bases map to TRBD1. Germline V CDR1 and CDR2: LNHDA, SQIVND (reference sequence). J gave up 1 base and V 5 bases, and 1 base lay outside the gene matches. CDR3 length: 13 amino acids. The CDR3 DNA sequence: TGTGCCAGTAGTTGGGACAGGAACACTGAAGCTTTCTTT. Protein sequence: CASSWDRNTEAFF.

The chain recombines TRBV6-1 with TRBJ2-2, with a possible D match to TRBD2 (5 bases). The CDR3 consists of 15 residues. V shed 3 bases and J shed 1 base, with 9 bases lying between them. In germline, CDR1 is MNHNS, CDR2 SASEGT. CDR3 in amino acids: CASSDWRRNTGELFF. The CDR3 nucleotides read TGTGCCAGCAGTGATTGGAGGAGGAACACCGGGGAGCTGTTTTTT.

The table lists this clone with a few counts. Other DNA sequences in the sample encode the same CDR3. The chain joins TRBV15 to TRBJ1-1; a weak D match, TRBD1 (6 bases). The V gene's germline CDR1 is LNHNV and CDR2 YYDKDF (reference sequence). Trimming took off 0 bases at V and 1 base at J, with 9 bases between the two ends. The CDR3 has 15 residues. Here the CDR3 reads CATSRDRGGNTEAFF. The CDR3 nucleotides read TGTGCCACCAGCAGAGATAGAGGGGGGAACACTGAAGCTTTCTTT.

This chain joins TRBV7-8 and TRBJ1-2; 10 nucleotides align to TRBD1. The length of the CDR3 is 15 residues. J gave up 3 bases and V 1 base, and 2 bases lay outside the gene matches. Germline CDR1 and CDR2: SGHVS and FQNEAQ. The CDR3 loop reads CASSLEGQGYYGYTF. CDR3 in DNA: TGTGCCAGCAGCTTAGAGGGACAGGGGTACTATGGCTACACCTTC.

This chain links TRBV6-2 or TRBV6-3 with TRBJ1-1; tentatively, D is TRBD1 (5 bases). The germline V gene has CDR1 MNHEY and CDR2 SVGEGT. V lost 4 bases, J lost 3 bases, and 12 bases lay in between. This CDR3 region has 14 residues. The DNA for the CDR3 is TGTGCCAGCAGTTCTTGGAGGGGAGACACTGAAGCTTTCTTT. Its protein is CASSSWRGDTEAFF.

This clone showed up just once. The chain combines TRBV3-1 (or the pseudogene TRBV3-2) with TRBJ2-7, with 15 bases that match TRBD2. The CDR3 contains 16 residues. With 6 bases clipped from V and 0 bases from J, the junction kept 3 bases outside the gene matches. CDR1 is LGHDT, CDR2 YNNKEL, per germline (reference sequence). The CDR3 here is CASSRTSGGASYEQYF. In DNA, the CDR3 is TGTGCCAGCAGTCGGACTAGCGGGGGGGCCTCCTACGAGCAGTACTTC.

The genes are TRBV7-9 and TRBJ1-4, with D unresolved. Germline CDR1 reads SEHNR; CDR2 reads FQNEAQ (reference sequence). The CDR3 has 18 amino acids. Trimming took off 1 base at V and 0 bases at J, with 15 bases between the two ends. This chain's CDR3 is CASSLGKAAIATNEKLFF. The CDR3 nucleotides are TGTGCCAGCAGCTTAGGGAAGGCGGCAATTGCAACTAATGAAAAACTGTTTTTT.

The chain recombines TRBV7-2 with TRBJ1-2; D gene uncertain. The CDR3 sequence is 14 residues long. In germline, CDR1 is SGHTA, CDR2 FQGNSA. Between the trimmed V and J ends, which lost 3 bases and 2 bases, there was a span of 10 bases. CDR3 loop: CASSFYSGNYGYTF. The CDR3 coding sequence is TGTGCCAGCAGCTTCTATTCCGGGAACTATGGCTACACCTTC.

Remarks on this clone: This specimen includes other DNA sequences encoding the same CDR3. The chain links TRBV6-4 to TRBJ1-1, with D maybe TRBD1 (5 bases). Between the trimmed V and J ends, which lost 0 bases and 4 bases, there was a span of 9 bases. The CDR3 runs to 14 residues. CDR1 is MRHNA, CDR2 SNTAGT, per germline. CDR3 coding DNA: TGTGCCAGCAGTGACTCATCTAGGGGCACTGAAGCTTTCTTT. As protein: CASSDSSRGTEAFF.

The chain carries TRBV12-3 or TRBV12-4 and TRBJ2-3; a possible D gene is TRBD2 (6 bases). The CDR3 consists of 13 residues. Trimming stripped 5 bases from V and 12 bases from J, with 18 bases between. CDR3 protein: CASSPTGDSPQYF. The CDR3 coding sequence is TGTGCCAGCAGTCCGACGGGGGATTCCCCCCAGTATTTT.

V gene TRBV10-1 combines with J gene TRBJ2-7; 9 bases are shared with TRBD1. Trimming took 9 bases from V and 0 from J; bases not matched to a gene: 6. The CDR3 has 14 residues. The germline V gene has CDR1 WNHNN and CDR2 SYGVQD (reference sequence). Written as DNA, the CDR3 is TGCGCCAGTAAGGGACAGGGACTCTCCTACGAGCAGTACTTC. Translating gives CASKGQGLSYEQYF.